These 3 T cell receptor beta chains share one sample of origin, sequenced in a study of T cell responses to AZD1222 COVID-19 vaccine. Profiling relied on immunoSEQ multiplex PCR, and the TCRdb table lists in-frame clones only, not all of them. The data contain 83,000 or so clones, roughly 86% of them singletons. The sequences come from peripheral blood, collected on day 0 of AZD1222 vaccination. These receptors all come from an adult in good health.

The rearrangement joins TRBV2 to TRBJ1-5, with TRBD1 identical over 7 bases. CDR1 is SNHLY, CDR2 FYNNEI, per germline. The CDR3 is made up of 14 amino acids. V was pared by 8 bases and J by 2 bases, with 6 bases of the junction left unmatched. CDR3 coding DNA: TGTGCCAGCGGGAGAACAGGGGGCAATCAGCCCCAGCATTTT. The encoded protein is CASGRTGGNQPQHF.

The rearrangement uses TRBV30 and TRBJ1-2; perhaps TRBD1 as D (6 bases). There are 13 residues in the CDR3. Germline values: CDR1 GTSNPN, CDR2 SVGIG (reference sequence). Trimming pared 0 bases from V and 4 bases from J, leaving 9 bases between. CDR3 bases: TGTGCCTGGAGTGTGAGGACAGCCTATGGCTACACCTTC. Its translation is CAWSVRTAYGYTF.

V gene TRBV6-2 or TRBV6-3 combines with J gene TRBJ2-3; 7 nucleotides match TRBD2. The germline CDR1 and CDR2 sequences are MNHEY and SVGEGT. The CDR3 has 16 amino acids. Trimming removed 2 bases from V and 0 bases from J; junction bases left unmatched: 5. Written as DNA, the CDR3 is TGTGCCAGCAGTTACCCCGGACTAGGAAGCACAGATACGCAGTATTTT. The encoded protein is CASSYPGLGSTDTQYF.